A selection of T cell receptor beta chains follows, all from one sample in a study of cytomegalovirus exposure and HLA in healthy donors. Assay: immunoSEQ multiplex PCR; the TCRdb copy retains only in-frame clones and omits some. Here the sample spans under 130,000 clones, approximately 80% being singletons. The material sequenced was PBMCs. These receptors originate from a female donor in good health and CMV-seropositive. Each CDR3 is given with its conserved first and last residue. Fields, in order: CDR3 length, V gene, J gene, D gene, clone size, CDR3 protein, CDR3 DNA. The D gene is left open where the match is weak. Only some rows state a clone size, as once, few, many or a class for expanded clones.

len: 15; v_gene: TRBV6-6; j_gene: TRBJ1-5; d_gene: TRBD1; abundance: NA; CDR3aa: CASWDRAPLNQPQHF; CDR3nt: TGTGCCAGTTGGGACAGGGCCCCCCTCAATCAGCCCCAGCATTTT
len: 13; v_gene: TRBV5-4; j_gene: TRBJ2-7; d_gene: NA; abundance: NA; CDR3aa: CASNLGQAYEQYF; CDR3nt: TGTGCCAGCAACTTGGGGCAGGCCTACGAGCAGTACTTC
len: 15; v_gene: TRBV28; j_gene: TRBJ1-4; d_gene: NA; abundance: NA; CDR3aa: CASSARSMANEKLFF; CDR3nt: TGTGCCAGCAGTGCCCGGAGTATGGCTAATGAAAAACTGTTTTTT
len: 13; v_gene: TRBV29-1; j_gene: TRBJ1-4; d_gene: NA; abundance: NA; CDR3aa: CSVVGQLNEKLFF; CDR3nt: TGCAGCGTTGTGGGGCAGCTAAATGAAAAACTGTTTTTT
len: 15; v_gene: TRBV19; j_gene: TRBJ1-1; d_gene: TRBD1; abundance: NA; CDR3aa: CASSIEGTGNTEAFF; CDR3nt: TGTGCCAGTAGTATAGAGGGGACAGGGAACACTGAAGCTTTCTTT
len: 13; v_gene: TRBV7-3; j_gene: TRBJ1-2; d_gene: NA; abundance: few; CDR3aa: CASSKDTDYGYTF; CDR3nt: TGTGCCAGCAGCAAGGACACCGACTATGGCTACACCTTC
len: 16; v_gene: TRBV30; j_gene: TRBJ2-5; d_gene: TRBD1; abundance: NA; CDR3aa: CAWSSGTGGHQETQYF; CDR3nt: TGTGCCTGGAGTAGCGGGACAGGGGGACACCAAGAGACCCAGTACTTC
len: 15; v_gene: TRBV7-9; j_gene: TRBJ1-2; d_gene: NA; abundance: once; CDR3aa: CASSLGGGEWNGYTF; CDR3nt: TGTGCCAGCAGCTTAGGTGGTGGGGAGTGGAATGGCTACACCTTC
len: 15; v_gene: TRBV28; j_gene: TRBJ1-2; d_gene: TRBD1; abundance: few; CDR3aa: CASRSGQDRHYGYTF; CDR3nt: TGTGCCAGCAGGTCAGGACAGGATAGGCACTATGGCTACACCTTC
len: 19; v_gene: TRBV19; j_gene: TRBJ2-2; d_gene: TRBD2; abundance: once; CDR3aa: CASSFRGLAGGRITGELFF; CDR3nt: TGTGCCAGTAGTTTTAGGGGACTAGCGGGAGGCCGAATCACCGGGGAGCTGTTTTTT
len: 15; v_gene: TRBV30; j_gene: TRBJ1-3; d_gene: NA; abundance: NA; CDR3aa: CAWKRDRTSGNTIYF; CDR3nt: TGTGCCTGGAAGCGCGACAGGACCTCTGGAAACACCATATATTTT
len: 18; v_gene: TRBV6-1; j_gene: TRBJ2-3; d_gene: NA; abundance: NA; CDR3aa: CASSAVMGTGGSTDTQYF; CDR3nt: TGTGCCAGCAGTGCTGTTATGGGAACCGGGGGTAGCACAGATACGCAGTATTTT
len: 15; v_gene: TRBV2; j_gene: TRBJ1-1; d_gene: NA; abundance: NA; CDR3aa: CASSEVGGKGAEAFF; CDR3nt: TGTGCCAGCAGTGAAGTAGGGGGAAAGGGCGCTGAAGCTTTCTTT
len: 16; v_gene: TRBV6-4; j_gene: TRBJ2-3; d_gene: TRBD2; abundance: NA; CDR3aa: CASSVGLAGGLDTQYF; CDR3nt: TGTGCCAGCAGTGTTGGGCTAGCGGGGGGCCTAGATACGCAGTATTTT
len: 11; v_gene: TRBV18; j_gene: TRBJ2-2; d_gene: NA; abundance: few; CDR3aa: CASSSTGELFF; CDR3nt: TGTGCCAGCTCCTCTACCGGGGAGCTGTTTTTT
len: 15; v_gene: TRBV4-1; j_gene: TRBJ1-6; d_gene: TRBD1; abundance: NA; CDR3aa: CASSQDPTGLSPLHF; CDR3nt: TGCGCCAGCAGCCAAGATCCGACAGGGCTTTCACCCCTCCACTTT
len: 18; v_gene: TRBV7-8; j_gene: TRBJ2-1; d_gene: TRBD2; abundance: NA; CDR3aa: CASSLAWGAGGSYNEQFF; CDR3nt: TGTGCCAGCAGCTTAGCGTGGGGAGCGGGGGGCTCCTACAATGAGCAGTTCTTC
len: 14; v_gene: TRBV5-4; j_gene: TRBJ2-7; d_gene: NA; abundance: NA; CDR3aa: CASTSGAGGYEQYF; CDR3nt: TGTGCCAGCACCTCGGGGGCCGGGGGGTACGAGCAGTACTTC
len: 15; v_gene: TRBV11-2; j_gene: TRBJ2-5; d_gene: NA; abundance: NA; CDR3aa: CASSLDGGIGETQYF; CDR3nt: TGTGCCAGCAGCTTAGATGGGGGGATTGGAGAGACCCAGTACTTC
len: 16; v_gene: TRBV27; j_gene: TRBJ2-5; d_gene: NA; abundance: NA; CDR3aa: CASSPTDRAPRGTQYF; CDR3nt: TGTGCCAGCAGCCCAACAGATCGGGCTCCTCGGGGGACCCAGTACTTC
len: 15; v_gene: TRBV5-1; j_gene: TRBJ2-3; d_gene: NA; abundance: NA; CDR3aa: CASSQDGTSTDTQYF; CDR3nt: TGCGCCAGCAGCCAGGACGGGACTAGCACAGATACGCAGTATTTT
len: 16; v_gene: TRBV21-1; j_gene: TRBJ1-1; d_gene: NA; abundance: NA; CDR3aa: CASSNRGEGGATEAFF; CDR3nt: TGTGCCAGCAGCAATAGAGGAGAGGGAGGGGCCACTGAAGCTTTCTTT
len: 15; v_gene: TRBV5-5; j_gene: TRBJ1-2; d_gene: TRBD1; abundance: NA; CDR3aa: CASSPQGQGVGGYTF; CDR3nt: TGTGCCAGCAGCCCCCAGGGACAGGGGGTCGGGGGCTACACCTTC
len: 15; v_gene: TRBV28; j_gene: TRBJ1-1; d_gene: TRBD1; abundance: NA; CDR3aa: CASSSGGRPNTEAFF; CDR3nt: TGTGCCAGCAGTTCAGGGGGGCGCCCGAACACTGAAGCTTTCTTT
len: 15; v_gene: TRBV19; j_gene: TRBJ2-7; d_gene: TRBD1; abundance: NA; CDR3aa: CASQVGGQSFYEQYF; CDR3nt: TGTGCCTCCCAGGTAGGGGGACAGAGCTTCTACGAGCAGTACTTC
len: 13; v_gene: TRBV7-8; j_gene: TRBJ2-7; d_gene: TRBD2; abundance: NA; CDR3aa: CASSYGLAGSRYF; CDR3nt: TGTGCCAGCAGCTACGGACTAGCGGGGTCTCGGTACTTC
len: 14; v_gene: TRBV29-1; j_gene: TRBJ1-2; d_gene: TRBD1; abundance: NA; CDR3aa: CSVELQGANYGYTF; CDR3nt: TGCAGCGTTGAACTACAGGGGGCGAACTATGGCTACACCTTC
len: 14; v_gene: TRBV7-3; j_gene: TRBJ2-3; d_gene: TRBD2; abundance: NA; CDR3aa: CASSLRAGVDTQYF; CDR3nt: TGTGCCAGCAGCTTAAGAGCGGGGGTAGATACGCAGTATTTT
len: 15; v_gene: TRBV28; j_gene: TRBJ2-3; d_gene: TRBD2; abundance: NA; CDR3aa: CASSGLAGNTDTQYF; CDR3nt: TGTGCCAGCAGCGGACTAGCGGGGAACACAGATACGCAGTATTTT
len: 16; v_gene: TRBV14; j_gene: TRBJ1-2; d_gene: NA; abundance: NA; CDR3aa: CASSQGIRRGSYGYTF; CDR3nt: TGTGCCAGCAGCCAAGGAATCCGCAGGGGAAGCTATGGCTACACCTTC
len: 17; v_gene: TRBV7-9; j_gene: TRBJ2-5; d_gene: NA; abundance: NA; CDR3aa: CASSLGRRQGQQETQYF; CDR3nt: TGTGCCAGCAGCTTAGGGCGGCGGCAGGGCCAACAAGAGACCCAGTACTTC
len: 15; v_gene: TRBV6-6; j_gene: TRBJ1-2; d_gene: NA; abundance: NA; CDR3aa: CASSYPGHQNYGYTF; CDR3nt: TGTGCCAGCAGTTACCCGGGACACCAGAACTATGGCTACACCTTC
len: 11; v_gene: TRBV28; j_gene: TRBJ2-7; d_gene: NA; abundance: NA; CDR3aa: CVSSDTYEQYF; CDR3nt: TGTGTTTCCAGCGATACCTACGAGCAGTACTTC
len: 15; v_gene: TRBV5-1; j_gene: TRBJ2-3; d_gene: NA; abundance: NA; CDR3aa: CASSLLGLSTDTQYF; CDR3nt: TGCGCCAGCAGCTTGTTAGGACTTAGCACAGATACGCAGTATTTT
len: 15; v_gene: TRBV27; j_gene: TRBJ2-3; d_gene: NA; abundance: NA; CDR3aa: CASSLHRERTDTQYF; CDR3nt: TGTGCCAGCAGTCTCCACAGGGAAAGGACAGATACGCAGTATTTT
len: 15; v_gene: TRBV7-9; j_gene: TRBJ2-2; d_gene: TRBD1; abundance: NA; CDR3aa: CASSLTRQGPGELFF; CDR3nt: TGTGCCAGCAGCTTAACCAGACAGGGTCCCGGGGAGCTGTTTTTT
len: 15; v_gene: TRBV15; j_gene: TRBJ2-3; d_gene: NA; abundance: NA; CDR3aa: CATSREGRSTDTQYF; CDR3nt: TGTGCCACCAGCAGAGAAGGCAGGAGCACAGATACGCAGTATTTT
len: 15; v_gene: TRBV6-1; j_gene: TRBJ1-5; d_gene: NA; abundance: NA; CDR3aa: CASSVVTYSNQPQHF; CDR3nt: TGTGCCAGCAGTGTGGTCACCTATAGCAATCAGCCCCAGCATTTT
len: 15; v_gene: TRBV28; j_gene: TRBJ1-1; d_gene: TRBD1; abundance: NA; CDR3aa: CASSLPGTANTEAFF; CDR3nt: TGTGCCAGCAGTCTACCCGGGACAGCGAACACTGAAGCTTTCTTT
len: 13; v_gene: TRBV28; j_gene: TRBJ1-1; d_gene: NA; abundance: NA; CDR3aa: CASSTGHYTEAFF; CDR3nt: TGTGCCAGCAGTACTGGACACTACACTGAAGCTTTCTTT
len: 13; v_gene: TRBV25-1; j_gene: TRBJ2-5; d_gene: NA; abundance: NA; CDR3aa: CASSEYIRGTQYF; CDR3nt: TGTGCCAGCAGTGAATATATTAGGGGAACCCAGTACTTC
len: 14; v_gene: TRBV7-8; j_gene: TRBJ1-2; d_gene: NA; abundance: medium-sized; CDR3aa: CASSLLVGNYGYTF; CDR3nt: TGTGCCAGCAGCTTATTGGTCGGGAACTATGGCTACACCTTC
len: 16; v_gene: TRBV19; j_gene: TRBJ2-7; d_gene: NA; abundance: few; CDR3aa: CASSTGLGGATYEQYF; CDR3nt: TGTGCCAGTAGTACGGGTTTGGGGGGAGCCACCTACGAGCAGTACTTC
len: 13; v_gene: TRBV2; j_gene: TRBJ1-5; d_gene: NA; abundance: NA; CDR3aa: CASSPEGNQPQHF; CDR3nt: TGTGCCAGCAGCCCCGAGGGCAATCAGCCCCAGCATTTT